These 23 T cell receptor beta chains were all obtained from the same sample, sequenced in a study of metastatic and nonmetastatic thyroid tumors. Using MiXCR, TCRdb reanalyzed the PCR reads. The sample shows roughly 93,000 clones, roughly 13% of them seen only once. Until they underwent thyroid surgery, no patient had received any treatment. The sample taken for sequencing was blood. These receptors all come from a female donor with papillary thyroid cancer or a benign thyroid nodule (not recorded which). Some clones in this sample may be carry-over from other donors' samples.

Ten or more counts support this clone. This chain joins TRBV7-9 and TRBJ2-5; D may be TRBD2 (6 bases). The germline V gene encodes CDR1 SEHNR and CDR2 FQNEAQ (reference sequence). The CDR3 loop spans 15 amino acids. The germline V and J ends were trimmed by 0 bases and 3 bases, with 11 bases remaining between them. The CDR3 nucleotides are TGTGCCAGCAGCTTAGCCGGGACTGCTGAAGAGACCCAGTACTTC. Its protein is CASSLAGTAEETQYF.

This clone was detected many times. This chain uses TRBV11-2 with TRBJ1-6; no reliable D call. The V and J ends lost 5 bases and 0 bases respectively, with 11 bases between them. The CDR3 loop spans 16 amino acids. Germline assignment: CDR1 SGHAT and CDR2 FQNNGV. In DNA form, the CDR3 reads TGTGCCAGCAGCGCTACAGCGAGCTCCTATAATTCACCCCTCCACTTT. Its translation is CASSATASSYNSPLHF.

To note about this clone: This could be a read error, since a much larger clone is one nucleotide away. V usage is TRBV20-1 and J usage is TRBJ2-1; no firm D call. Trimming removed 3 bases from V and 6 bases from J, with 6 bases in between. The CDR3 is 11 residues long. Germline assignment: CDR1 DFQATT and CDR2 SNEGSKA (reference sequence). The DNA for the CDR3 is TGCAGTGCTAGTTGTTTCAATGAGCAGTTCTTC. Amino acids: CSASCFNEQFF.

The genes are TRBV11-3 and TRBJ2-2; perhaps TRBD2 as D (5 bases). The germline CDR1 and CDR2 sequences are SGHNT and YENEEA. The CDR3 runs 15 residues. Trimming removed 1 base from V and 11 bases from J, with 17 bases in between. The DNA for the CDR3 is TGTGCCAGCAGCTTAGGGGGAGACGGGAACGGAGAGCTGTTTTTT. Its translation: CASSLGGDGNGELFF.

This clone was seen at least ten times. The V and J genes are TRBV7-9 and TRBJ2-1; 9 bases align to TRBD2. The CDR3 extends over 15 amino acids. With V trimmed by 4 bases and J by 12 bases, 13 bases remained unmatched. Germline CDR1 reads SEHNR; CDR2 reads FQNEAQ (reference sequence). The CDR3 here is CASSSGTSSPMGQFF. The CDR3 DNA is TGTGCCAGCAGCTCCGGGACTAGCAGTCCCATGGGGCAGTTCTTC.

The sample holds many counts of this clone. V gene TRBV30 combines with J gene TRBJ1-1, with TRBD1 as a possible D gene (5 bases). Germline CDR1 and CDR2: GTSNPN and SVGIG (reference sequence). V lost 4 bases, J lost 3 bases, and 15 bases lay in between. CDR3 length: 14 amino acids. CDR3 coding DNA: TGTGCCTGGAACGGTAGGGGAGGGTACACTGAAGCTTTCTTT. Amino acid sequence: CAWNGRGGYTEAFF.

The chain joins TRBV20-1 to TRBJ2-2, with D possibly being TRBD2 (5 bases). CDR1 and CDR2 (germline): DFQATT, SNEGSKA (reference sequence). V lost 6 bases to trimming and J lost 7 bases, with 12 bases between them. This CDR3 comprises 12 residues. CDR3 sequence reads: CSATGKIGELFF. The CDR3 bases are TGCAGTGCCACCGGGAAAATCGGGGAGCTGTTTTTT.

The chain combines TRBV2 with TRBJ1-6, with 9 positions matching TRBD1. Germline CDR1 is SNHLY and CDR2 is FYNNEI. This CDR3 spans 16 amino acids. V trimming: 5 bases; J trimming: 10 bases; junction bases outside the gene matches: 12. The CDR3 coding sequence is TGTGCCAGCAGTTATACGCTACAGGGGGCTTGGTCACCCCTCCACTTT. This gives the protein CASSYTLQGAWSPLHF.

A word on this clone: Being one base from a much bigger clone, this may be a read error. The chain couples TRBV28 to TRBJ1-5; D is undetermined. The length of the CDR3 is 13 residues. Germline V CDR1 and CDR2: MDHEN, SYDVKM. Trimming removed 8 bases at V and 7 bases at J, with 15 bases between. CDR3 amino acids: CASDLTRNQPQHF. In nucleotides, the CDR3 is TGTGCCAGCGACCTCACGAGGAACCAGCCCCAGCATTTT.

This clone showed up many times. V is TRBV28 and J is TRBJ2-7; TRBD2 agrees at 10 bases. Germline CDR1 MDHEN, CDR2 SYDVKM. V trimming: 1 base; J trimming: 0 bases; junction bases outside the gene matches: 6. This CDR3 is 17 amino acids long. CDR3 region: CASSLSGLAPRSYEQYF. The CDR3 DNA follows: TGTGCCAGCAGTTTATCGGGACTAGCGCCTCGCTCCTACGAGCAGTACTTC.

This clone was recorded many times. The chain is built from TRBV5-1 and TRBJ1-1; D might be TRBD1 (6 bases). The ends were cut back, 3 bases at V and 4 bases at J, with 10 bases in the middle. Germline CDR1 is SGHRS and CDR2 is YFSETQ. The CDR3 covers 13 residues. The chain's CDR3 is CASSYETGTEAFF. The CDR3 nucleotides read TGCGCCAGCAGCTACGAGACAGGCACTGAAGCTTTCTTT.

Ten or more counts support this clone. CDR3 sequence reads: CASSQTGTVSYNEQFF. In DNA, the CDR3 is TGTGCCAGCAGCCAAACTGGGACAGTCTCCTACAATGAGCAGTTCTTC. This rearrangement joins TRBV3-1 to TRBJ2-1; 7 nucleotides align to TRBD1. The CDR3 length is 16 residues. V was clipped by 2 bases and J by 0 bases; unmatched bases: 4. Germline CDR1 is LGHDT and CDR2 is YNNKEL (reference sequence).

This clone has ten or more counts. The V call is TRBV29-1, the J call TRBJ2-7; 12 positions agree with TRBD2. The CDR3 spans 16 residues. The V gene's germline CDR1 is SQVTM and CDR2 ANQGSEA. The V gene end was trimmed by 1 base and the J gene end by 0 bases; junction bases not matched to a gene: 4. For the CDR3, the DNA is TGCAGCGTTGAAGGACTAGCGGGAGAGAGCTCCTACGAGCAGTACTTC. This encodes CSVEGLAGESSYEQYF.

This chain uses TRBV9 with TRBJ2-7; TRBD1 agrees at 7 bases. CDR1 and CDR2 from the germline V gene are SGDLS and YYNGEE. J lost 2 bases, V lost 4 bases, and 6 bases had no gene match. The CDR3 length is 14 residues. CDR3 protein: CASSPGQRPYEQYF. DNA for the CDR3: TGTGCCAGCAGCCCGGGACAGAGGCCCTACGAGCAGTACTTC.

The V and J genes are TRBV5-4 and TRBJ2-1; TRBD2 matches at 8 bases. Germline CDR1 reads SGHNT; CDR2 reads YYREEE (reference sequence). The trim removed 6 bases at V and 7 bases at J, leaving 6 bases unmatched. This CDR3 region has 13 residues. The CDR3 DNA reads TGTGCCAGCAAGGCGGGAGGTCGAAATGAGCAGTTCTTC. This encodes CASKAGGRNEQFF.

This clone was seen many times. The chain couples TRBV4-2 to TRBJ2-5, with a weak D call TRBD2 (5 bases). With 3 bases removed from V and 5 bases from J, the gap between germline ends came to 16 bases. CDR3 length equals 15 residues. Germline assignment: CDR1 LGHNA and CDR2 YNFKEQ. The CDR3 loop reads CASSHLGDGLETQYF. CDR3 nucleotides: TGTGCCAGCAGCCACCTAGGCGATGGACTTGAGACCCAGTACTTC.

Note on this clone: This may come from a read error, since a much larger clone is one base off. This chain links TRBV29-1 with TRBJ2-2; the D gene is possibly TRBD1 (6 bases). Trimming took off 2 bases at V and 4 bases at J, with 8 bases between the two ends. CDR1 is SQVTM and CDR2 is ANQGSEA in the germline V gene. This CDR3 comprises 13 residues. Here the CDR3 DNA reads TGCAGCGTTGAAACAGGGATCACCGGGGAGCTGTTTTTT. It specifies CSVETGITGELFF.

The CDR3 is CASSAIAGGVTDTQYF. As DNA, the CDR3 is TGTGCCAGCAGCGCGATAGCGGGAGGTGTCACAGATACGCAGTATTTT. The V and J genes are TRBV2 and TRBJ2-3; TRBD2 matches at 10 bases. Per germline, CDR1 SNHLY and CDR2 FYNNEI. The V segment lost 6 bases and the J segment 2 bases; nucleotides outside the gene matches: 8. The CDR3 loop spans 16 amino acids.

The rearrangement joins TRBV11-2 to TRBJ2-1; 9 bases align to TRBD2. The junction had 15 bases not matched to a gene; V was cut back by 5 bases and J by 4 bases. Germline V gives CDR1 SGHAT, CDR2 FQNNGV. The CDR3 is 18 residues long. The CDR3 nucleotides are TGTGCCAGCAGCCTCGTGGGGCGGGAGGGCAACTTTTACAATGAGCAGTTCTTC. Translation: CASSLVGREGNFYNEQFF.

The rearrangement joins TRBV7-9 to TRBJ2-4; D unclear. Between the trimmed V and J ends, which lost 1 base and 8 bases, there was a span of 12 bases. This CDR3 has 14 residues. CDR1 SEHNR and CDR2 FQNEAQ come from the germline V gene (reference sequence). CDR3 residues: CASSLVGLMDIQYF. The DNA of the CDR3 is TGTGCCAGCAGCTTAGTCGGCCTTATGGACATTCAGTACTTC.

This clone was recorded many times. The CDR3 nucleotides are TGTGCCACCCGATCCCCGAGCGAGCGGAACGAGCAGTACTTC. It encodes CATRSPSERNEQYF. The chain links TRBV2 to TRBJ2-7, with D tentatively TRBD2 (5 bases). The ends were cut back, 10 bases at V and 5 bases at J, with 21 bases in the middle. Germline V gene sequence: CDR1 SNHLY, CDR2 FYNNEI. The CDR3 runs to 14 residues.

This clone occurred many times. V gene TRBV15 combines with J gene TRBJ1-3; unclear D gene. The CDR3 length is 14 residues. Trimming took 4 bases from V and 1 from J, leaving 8 bases between them. Germline CDR1 reads LNHNV; CDR2 reads YYDKDF (reference sequence). The CDR3, as DNA: TGTGCCACCAGCACCCTCGGGTCTGGAAACACCATATATTTT. Translation gives CATSTLGSGNTIYF.

The table lists this clone with a few counts. This chain connects TRBV6-1 to TRBJ1-2, with D possibly being TRBD1 (5 bases). From germline, CDR1 is MNHNS and CDR2 SASEGT. CDR3 length: 12 residues. Trimming stripped 7 bases from V and 7 bases from J, with 13 bases between. CDR3 DNA sequence: TGTGCCAGCAAGTCAAGTGGGGCTGGCTACACCTTC. Amino acid sequence: CASKSSGAGYTF.